This is a list of T cell receptor beta chains from one sample in a study of human T cells and chemical hapten exposure. TCRdb reprocessed the RACE reads via MiXCR and lists one record per CDR3 protein. Of around 100,000 distinct CDR3 sequences listed, under 14% were seen once; the top ten hold under 3.5%. Sequencing used whole blood, obtained in connection with sensitization to the hapten diphenylcyclopropenone (DPC). Source of these receptors: a woman aged 55-69 years with alopecia areata. Some clones in this sample may be carry-over from other donors' samples. Each CDR3 is given with its conserved first and last residue. A D gene is named only where the DNA matches it firmly. For some rows the clone size is stated as once, few or many, or as a class when expanded; others skip it.

v_call,clone_size,j_call,d_call,cdr3_nt,cdr3_aa
TRBV6-5,many,TRBJ1-1,.,TGTGCCAGCAGTCCCGAAGGACGACGTCGAGCTTTCTTT,CASSPEGRRRAFF
TRBV18,many,TRBJ2-1,.,TGTGCCAGCTCACCACCAGGGCTGGGCTCGGGTGGTGAGCAGTTCTTC,CASSPPGLGSGGEQFF
TRBV5-5,many,TRBJ1-2,.,TGTGCCAGCAGCTTACTAGGGGGATATGGCTACACCTTC,CASSLLGGYGYTF
TRBV20-1,many,TRBJ1-1,.,TGCAGTGCTAACGGTTTAAACACTGAAGCTTTCTTT,CSANGLNTEAFF
TRBV2,few,TRBJ1-5,TRBD1,TGTGCCAGCAGTGAACAATCGGGCAGGGGGCAGCCCCAGCATTTT,CASSEQSGRGQPQHF
TRBV20-1,few,TRBJ2-3,.,TGCAGTGCACTCGGGGTCACAGATACGCAGTATTTT,CSALGVTDTQYF
TRBV6-5,many,TRBJ1-5,TRBD1,TGTGCCAGCAGTTACAACAGGGGGCATCAGCCCCAGCATTTT,CASSYNRGHQPQHF
TRBV3-1,.,TRBJ1-1,.,TGTGCCAGCAGCCAAGACCGGAGGACTGAAGCTTTCTTT,CASSQDRRTEAFF
TRBV29-1,.,TRBJ1-1,.,TGCAGCGTCGCCCCGAGGATGAACACTGAAGCTTTCTTT,CSVAPRMNTEAFF
TRBV30,many,TRBJ1-5,.,TGTGCCTGGAGCCAGGAAGGCGATCAGCCCCAGCATTTT,CAWSQEGDQPQHF
TRBV12-3/TRBV12-4,few,TRBJ2-7,.,TGTGCCAGCAGTTTTCCACAGCAGGGAACCTACGAGCAGTACTTC,CASSFPQQGTYEQYF
TRBV5-1,few,TRBJ2-5,TRBD2,TGCGCCAGCAGCTACAGAGCGGGGGGGCAAGAGACCCAGTACTTC,CASSYRAGGQETQYF
TRBV3-1,.,TRBJ2-7,TRBD2,TGTGCCAGCAGCCAAGATCGACTAGCTTGGGAGCAGTACTTC,CASSQDRLAWEQYF
TRBV12-3/TRBV12-4,many,TRBJ1-2,.,TGTGCCAGCACCAGTGGGTCGGGTGGCTACACCTTC,CASTSGSGGYTF
TRBV6-2/TRBV6-3,many,TRBJ2-2,.,TGTGCCAGCAGTTACCTGGGCGGGGAGCTGTTTTTT,CASSYLGGELFF
TRBV7-2,few,TRBJ2-1,TRBD2,TGTGCCAGCAGCACCCGGACTAGTCTTTTTCGGTATGAGCAGTTCTTC,CASSTRTSLFRYEQFF
TRBV3-1,many,TRBJ1-3,.,TGTGCCAGCAGCCAAAGGGCCAAGTACACCATATATTTT,CASSQRAKYTIYF
TRBV29-1,few,TRBJ1-1,.,TGCAGCGTTGGCTCCTGGTCGGGGAACACTGAAGCTTTCTTT,CSVGSWSGNTEAFF
TRBV12-3/TRBV12-4,many,TRBJ2-1,TRBD2,TGTGCCAGCAGTCCCTTGACTAGCGGGTCCTACAATGAGCAGTTCTTC,CASSPLTSGSYNEQFF
TRBV12-3/TRBV12-4,many,TRBJ1-2,.,TGTGCCAGCAGTTTTGGTGGCGGATATGGCTACACCTTC,CASSFGGGYGYTF
TRBV20-1,.,TRBJ2-1,TRBD2,TGCAGTGCTAGAGTCCCCAGCGGGGAATCCTACAATGAGCAGTTCTTC,CSARVPSGESYNEQFF
TRBV5-1,few,TRBJ1-1,.,TGCGCCAGCAGCTTGTCGGGGGTCTCGAACACTGAAGCTTTCTTT,CASSLSGVSNTEAFF
TRBV30,few,TRBJ2-5,TRBD2,TGTGCCTGGAGACTAGCGGGGGGGCGAGAGACCCAGTACTTC,CAWRLAGGRETQYF
TRBV6-1,few,TRBJ1-6,TRBD1,TGTGCCAGCAGTGTAGTAGGGACAGAGGATTCACCCCTCCACTTT,CASSVVGTEDSPLHF
TRBV20-1,few,TRBJ2-3,TRBD2,TGCAGTGCTTCCCTAGCGGGGGTAGATACGCAGTATTTT,CSASLAGVDTQYF
TRBV9,.,TRBJ2-1,TRBD1,TGTGCCAGCAGCTCAACTCTCACCCAGAACAGGGGCGATGAGCAGTTCTTC,CASSSTLTQNRGDEQFF
TRBV7-3,many,TRBJ2-2,.,TGTGCCAGCAGCTTTGGACTCACCGGGGAGCTGTTTTTT,CASSFGLTGELFF
TRBV29-1,.,TRBJ2-4,TRBD1,TGCAGCGCCGAAGAACAGGGGGTAAACATTCAGTACTTC,CSAEEQGVNIQYF
TRBV2,few,TRBJ2-1,TRBD2,TGTGCCAGCAGTCCGGGACTAGCGGGGGGGCTGGTGACCTACAATGAGCAGTTCTTC,CASSPGLAGGLVTYNEQFF
TRBV18,.,TRBJ1-1,TRBD1,TGTGCCAGCTATGCAGGGGGCGGGAACACTGAAGCTTTCTTT,CASYAGGGNTEAFF
TRBV7-3,many,TRBJ1-1,.,TGTGCCAGCAGCACAGGGATGTACACTGAAGCTTTCTTT,CASSTGMYTEAFF
TRBV19,many,TRBJ1-2,.,TGTGCCAGTAGTAGATTGACCGGGAACTATGGCTACACCTTC,CASSRLTGNYGYTF
TRBV30,many,TRBJ2-3,.,TGTGCCTGGAGTTACGGGACCACAGATACGCAGTATTTT,CAWSYGTTDTQYF
TRBV6-6,.,TRBJ2-7,.,TGTGCCAGCAGTTCCCAAAGGTACGAGCAGTACTTC,CASSSQRYEQYF
TRBV4-2,.,TRBJ2-1,TRBD2,TGTGCCAGCAGCCAAGATTCAATGGGACTAGCGGGGGTCCTCGGGGCATATGAGCAGTTCTTC,CASSQDSMGLAGVLGAYEQFF
TRBV7-2,many,TRBJ2-1,.,TGTGCCAGCAGCAAATGGGACGGGGGCAATGAGCAGTTCTTC,CASSKWDGGNEQFF
TRBV5-4,many,TRBJ2-3,.,TGTGCCAGCAGCTTGTACGGCGTGGGGGTTTCAGATACGCAGTATTTT,CASSLYGVGVSDTQYF
TRBV20-1,.,TRBJ1-5,.,TGCAGTGCCAAATTTAGCAATCAGCCCCAGCATTTT,CSAKFSNQPQHF
TRBV3-1,.,TRBJ2-1,TRBD2,TGTGCCAGTGTAATGTGGGGTAGCGGGGGAGATGAGCAGTTCTTC,CASVMWGSGGDEQFF
TRBV12-3/TRBV12-4,many,TRBJ2-5,.,TGTGCCAGCAGAGCTTGGGGCAGGGGCGATGGGACCCAGTACTTC,CASRAWGRGDGTQYF
TRBV5-1,many,TRBJ2-7,.,TGCGCCAGCGCACGGGGTGAAGGGTCCTACGAGCAGTACTTC,CASARGEGSYEQYF
TRBV7-9,many,TRBJ1-1,.,TGTGCCAGCAGCTTAGAGAGGGGAGCTTTCTTT,CASSLERGAFF
TRBV14,many,TRBJ2-1,TRBD2,TGTGCCAGCAGCCTCCTCCCGCTAGCGGGAGGGGGTGAGCAGTTCTTC,CASSLLPLAGGGEQFF
TRBV10-3,many,TRBJ1-6,.,TGTGCCATCAGTGACAGGCTAGTTAATGATTCACCCCTCCACTTT,CAISDRLVNDSPLHF
TRBV7-6,many,TRBJ1-1,TRBD1,TGTGCCAGCAGCCCAGGACAGGCTGGCCGCCGGGAAGCTTTCTTT,CASSPGQAGRREAFF
TRBV29-1,.,TRBJ1-1,.,TGCAGCGTTGATCCCTACCCTCATGGGATGAACACTGAAGCTTTCTTT,CSVDPYPHGMNTEAFF
TRBV6-1,many,TRBJ2-1,TRBD2,TGTGCCAGCAGTGAGCCGGGCGGGAGAAGCAATGAGCAGTTCTTC,CASSEPGGRSNEQFF
TRBV7-2,.,TRBJ1-1,.,TGTGCCAGCAGCCTAGGATGGCGCAGGGCCGTTGGCACTGAAGCTTTCTTT,CASSLGWRRAVGTEAFF
TRBV5-1,many,TRBJ2-2,.,TGCGCCAGCAGCCCCGGGAACACCGGGGAGCTGTTTTTT,CASSPGNTGELFF
TRBV29-1,once,TRBJ2-2,TRBD2,TGCAGCGTTGAACTAGGGACTAGCGGCACCGGGGAGCTGTTTTTT,CSVELGTSGTGELFF
TRBV9,many,TRBJ1-1,TRBD1,TGTGCCAGCAGCCCCCCCAGGGGGTTTGTGAACACTGAAGCTTTCTTT,CASSPPRGFVNTEAFF
TRBV18,many,TRBJ1-4,TRBD1,TGTGCCAGCTCACCCCCGACAGGGCTTATCGAAAAACTGTTTTTT,CASSPPTGLIEKLFF
TRBV10-3,.,TRBJ1-2,TRBD1,TGTGCCATCAGTGTTCTCAGGGGACAGCCCAACTATGGCTACACCTTC,CAISVLRGQPNYGYTF
TRBV2,few,TRBJ1-6,TRBD1,TGTGCCAGCAGGGACAGGAGTACTTCACCCCTCCACTTT,CASRDRSTSPLHF
TRBV3-1,many,TRBJ1-1,TRBD1,TGTGCCAGCAGCCCTGGATTGGGACAGCAGAACACTGAAGCTTTCTTT,CASSPGLGQQNTEAFF
TRBV7-3,many,TRBJ1-1,.,TGTGCCAGCAAGGAGGAGGACCCGGACACTGAAGCTTTCTTT,CASKEEDPDTEAFF
TRBV6-1,.,TRBJ1-5,.,TGTGCCAGCAGTGAAACAGGGTTGGGGAACAATCAGCCCCAGCATTTT,CASSETGLGNNQPQHF
TRBV3-1,.,TRBJ2-7,.,TGTGCCAGCAGCCCTATGGGGGCGAGGGGGGAGCAGTACTTC,CASSPMGARGEQYF